The 9 T cell receptor beta chains reported below all come from one sample, sequenced in a study of identical twins. TCRdb itself ran the 5' RACE reads through MiXCR, one entry per CDR3 protein. The table has about 1.7 million distinct CDR3 sequences, about 32% seen once. Sequencing was done on a sample of cord blood. Receptors originate from a newborn girl in good health.

The rearrangement links TRBV14 to TRBJ1-4; D perhaps matches TRBD1 (5 bases). CDR1 is SGHDN and CDR2 is FVKESK in the germline V gene. The CDR3 extends over 18 amino acids. V was shortened by 4 bases and J by 2 bases, with 20 bases between the two germline ends. This CDR3 is CASSLFGTLGTTNEKLFF. As DNA, the CDR3 is TGTGCCAGCAGCCTTTTTGGGACGCTTGGAACGACTAATGAAAAACTGTTTTTT.

V gene TRBV3-1 combines with J gene TRBJ1-2, with D unclear. Trimming pared 4 bases from V and 2 bases from J, leaving 8 bases between. The CDR3 totals 13 residues. CDR1 and CDR2 (germline): LGHDT, YNNKEL (reference sequence). CDR3 sequence reads: CASSRVPNYGYTF. CDR3 nucleotide sequence: TGTGCCAGCAGCCGGGTCCCCAACTATGGCTACACCTTC.

In regard to this clonotype: This may arise from a read error, as a much more abundant clone is one base away. The chain carries TRBV4-2 and TRBJ2-5, with D tentatively TRBD2 (5 bases). V was pared by 5 bases and J by 11 bases, with 30 bases between. The germline V gene has CDR1 LGHNA and CDR2 YNFKEQ. The CDR3 contains 17 residues. The CDR3 region has the DNA TGTGCCAGCAGCTCAAGAGCGGTCCCGGACTCCTACAATGAGCAGTACTTC. This gives the protein CASSSRAVPDSYNEQYF.

The chain uses TRBV15 and TRBJ2-3; the D gene is possibly TRBD1 (6 bases). CDR1 LNHNV and CDR2 YYDKDF come from the germline V gene (reference sequence). Trimming took 9 bases from V and 1 from J, leaving 11 bases between them. The CDR3 has 13 residues. The CDR3 DNA sequence: TGTGCCACAGGGGGTGGGGGCACAGATACGCAGTATTTT. Translating gives CATGGGGTDTQYF. Using reference TRBV15 and TRBJ2-3 for the parts outside the CDR3, the full variable domain is DAMVIQNPRYQVTQFGKPVTLSCSQTLNHNVMYWYQQKSSQAPKLLFHYYDKDFNNEADTPDNFQSRRPNTSFCFLDIRSPGLGDTAMYLCATGGGGTDTQYFGPGTRLTVL.

The gene calls are TRBV3-1 and TRBJ1-4; TRBD1 is a possible D gene (5 bases). The CDR3 is 14 amino acids. V lost 3 bases to trimming and J lost 4 bases, with 9 bases between them. Germline CDR1 and CDR2: LGHDT and YNNKEL (reference sequence). The CDR3 DNA reads TGTGCCAGCAGCCAGGGCAGGGATAATGAAAAACTGTTTTTT. As protein: CASSQGRDNEKLFF.

This clonotype was seen a handful of times. J is TRBJ2-1 and V is TRBV7-2, with 8 positions matching TRBD1. CDR1 and CDR2 from the germline V gene are SGHTA and FQGNSA. The CDR3 is made up of 15 amino acids. V was pared by 2 bases and J by 7 bases, with 7 bases of the junction left unmatched. CDR3 sequence (DNA): TGTGCCAGCAGCTTAAGGGGACAGGTCGGGAATGAGCAGTTCTTC. It is translated as CASSLRGQVGNEQFF.

The rearrangement joins TRBV20-1 to TRBJ2-7; D possibly corresponds to TRBD1 (5 bases). The CDR3 contains 13 residues. The V gene lost 2 bases and the J gene lost 7 bases, with 15 bases spanning the gap. Per germline, CDR1 DFQATT and CDR2 SNEGSKA (reference sequence). CDR3 nucleotides: TGCAGTGCTAGATCCAGGGCCTACAATGAGCAGTACTTC. Translated, it gives CSARSRAYNEQYF.

V and J are TRBV15 and TRBJ2-5; 10 bases match TRBD2. Germline assignment: CDR1 LNHNV and CDR2 YYDKDF (reference sequence). J gave up 11 bases and V 8 bases, and 11 bases lay outside the gene matches. This CDR3 is 13 amino acids long. CDR3 region: CATGLADYNEQYF. The CDR3, as DNA: TGTGCCACCGGACTAGCGGACTACAATGAGCAGTACTTC.

The V gene is TRBV10-3, the J gene TRBJ2-4, with TRBD1 identical over 10 bases. Germline-derived CDR1 and CDR2 are ENHRY and SYGVKD. CDR3 length: 17 amino acids. V was clipped by 0 bases and J by 6 bases; unmatched bases: 8. The CDR3 protein is CAISESITRTGGNIQYF. CDR3 DNA: TGTGCCATCAGTGAGTCGATTACTCGGACAGGGGGAAACATTCAGTACTTC.